This record covers a single T cell receptor beta chain. Its target is not known. These data belong to a study of blood T cells in healthy people across ages. General study findings and limits: Per-million-T-cell TCR beta diversity fell roughly linearly with age. The study regarded diversity estimates from one million T cells as underestimates. Any conclusive comparison of naive versus antigen-experienced cells was prevented by using unsorted PBMCs.

Every sample yielded at least 6.5 million isolated PBMCs. Germline values: CDR1 SGDLS, CDR2 YYNGEE. The CDR3 extends over 14 amino acids. The V and J ends lost 2 bases and 7 bases, in that order; junction bases with no gene match: 3. Then a second PCR, running about 6 to 12 cycles, was carried out with a sample-barcoded 5' primer and a J-beta primer mix. A single record per CDR3 protein comes from TCRdb applying MiXCR to the 5' RACE reads. The sample contains around 1,600,000 distinct CDR3 sequences, roughly 43% of which appear only once. The TCR sequence derives from a woman aged 18-29 years in good health. Input material: blood. V is TRBV9 and J is TRBJ1-6; 7 nucleotides align to TRBD1. DNA for the CDR3: TGTGCCAGCAGCGTCGACAGGGAAAATTCACCCCTCCACTTT. Translated: CASSVDRENSPLHF.